This TCR beta chain was profiled in a study of breast tumors, draining lymph nodes, adjacent tissues. Study-wide points: Tumor and nontumor repertoires were significantly more similar in luminal-like than in basal-like breast cancer.

TCRdb ran MiXCR on the multiplex PCR reads and lists one entry per CDR3 protein. The table lists tens of thousands of distinct CDR3 sequences, approximately 63% of them singletons. This clonotype is medium-sized (0.01 to 0.1%). Its specificity is unknown. The source of this sequence is a female donor with breast cancer. Some clones in this sample may be carry-over from other donors' samples. The sequenced material came from breast tumor tissue.

CDR3 nucleotides: TGTGCCAGCAGTGGGCTTTGGACAGATAATGAAAAACTGTTTTTT. This gives the protein CASSGLWTDNEKLFF. This sequence joins TRBV12-3 or TRBV12-4 and TRBJ1-4, with D possibly matching TRBD1 (6 bases). V was shortened by 5 bases and J by 4 bases, with 14 bases between the two germline ends. CDR3 size: 15 residues.